The 29 T cell receptor beta chains reported below all come from one sample, sequenced in a study of T cell changes during pregnancy in multiple sclerosis. Libraries were prepared by immunoSEQ multiplex PCR; TCRdb keeps only in-frame clonotypes and omits some of them. Among some 64,000 clones, approximately 90% were seen once, and the ten largest hold 0.8% to 0.9%. Specimen: peripheral blood, collected in the first trimester of pregnancy. These receptors originate from a female donor in good health, enrolled as a control in a pregnancy study.

The chain couples TRBV15 to TRBJ2-7; perhaps TRBD2 as D (7 bases). The CDR3 contains 13 residues. Germline values: CDR1 LNHNV, CDR2 YYDKDF (reference sequence). V was clipped by 8 bases and J by 4 bases, with 15 bases between them. CDR3 sequence (DNA): TGTGCCACCTCTTGGGGGGGCGAGTACGAGCAGTACTTC. The encoded protein is CATSWGGEYEQYF.

The V gene is TRBV6-5, the J gene TRBJ2-2, with TRBD2 matching 7 bases. Germline CDR1 MNHEY, CDR2 SVGAGI. This CDR3 comprises 14 residues. The V gene end was trimmed by 7 bases and the J gene end by 4 bases; junction bases not matched to a gene: 6. The CDR3 DNA reads as TGTGCCAGCACACGGGGGGAGGGCACCGGGGAGCTGTTTTTT. Translated, it gives CASTRGEGTGELFF.

The V call is TRBV27, the J call TRBJ1-2; the match to TRBD1 covers 9 bases. The CDR3 is made up of 15 amino acids. V was pared by 5 bases and J by 7 bases, with 11 bases of the junction left unmatched. CDR1 MNHEY and CDR2 SMNVEV come from the germline V gene (reference sequence). In nucleotides, the CDR3 is TGTGCCAGCAGTCTCGTCGCGGGACAGGGAGGTGGCTACACCTTC. Its translation: CASSLVAGQGGGYTF.

The gene calls are TRBV19 and TRBJ1-6; D is unclear. V gave up 5 bases and J gave up 5 bases, with 4 bases separating them. This CDR3 spans 12 amino acids. Germline CDR1 and CDR2: LNHDA and SQIVND (reference sequence). For the CDR3, the DNA is TGTGCCAGTAGTGAGAATAATTCACCCCTCCACTTT. Protein sequence: CASSENNSPLHF.

J is TRBJ2-7 and V is TRBV19; 8 nucleotides match TRBD1. Germline V gives CDR1 LNHDA, CDR2 SQIVND (reference sequence). With 3 bases clipped from V and 4 bases from J, the junction kept 5 bases outside the gene matches. The CDR3 contains 14 residues. The CDR3, as DNA: TGTGCCAGTAGTATCGGTACAGGGGGTTACGAGCAGTACTTC. As protein: CASSIGTGGYEQYF.

J is TRBJ2-1 and V is TRBV11-3; tentative D call: TRBD2 (6 bases). V lost 3 bases and J lost 6, with 9 bases in between. Germline V lookup: CDR1 SGHNT, CDR2 YENEEA. There are 13 residues in the CDR3. The CDR3 DNA is TGTGCCAGCAGCTTTGGGGGGACCAATGAGCAGTTCTTC. Translating it yields CASSFGGTNEQFF.

The CDR3 nucleotides read TGCGCCAGCAGCCGCTCGGGGGTGAACACTGAAGCTTTCTTT. Residues: CASSRSGVNTEAFF. The J gene is TRBJ1-1, the V gene TRBV4-3; a possible D gene is TRBD1 (5 bases). The CDR3 length is 14 residues. Trimming left V 4 bases short and J 0 bases short, with 9 bases between. The germline V gene has CDR1 LGHNA and CDR2 YSLEER.

This chain joins TRBV20-1 and TRBJ1-2, with no clear D. This CDR3 is built from 10 residues. The germline V gene has CDR1 DFQATT and CDR2 SNEGSKA (reference sequence). V was shortened by 5 bases and J by 6 bases, with 7 bases between the two germline ends. CDR3 in amino acids: CSAPPDGYTF. DNA for the CDR3: TGCAGTGCTCCCCCAGATGGCTACACCTTC.

This clone was recorded a few times. The chain employs TRBV19 and TRBJ1-1, with unresolved D. Germline V gene sequence: CDR1 LNHDA, CDR2 SQIVND (reference sequence). V was trimmed by 5 bases and J by 1 base, leaving 11 bases between them. This CDR3 comprises 14 residues. In DNA, the CDR3 is TGTGCCAGTAGTCTCAGACGACAGAACACTGAAGCTTTCTTT. Protein: CASSLRRQNTEAFF.

The V gene is TRBV30, the J gene TRBJ2-1; D not resolved. The CDR3 loop spans 14 amino acids. The germline V and J ends were trimmed by 2 bases and 4 bases, with 12 bases remaining between them. CDR1 GTSNPN and CDR2 SVGIG come from the germline V gene (reference sequence). The CDR3 DNA sequence: TGTGCCTGGAGTAACTTCGGCGGATACAATGAGCAGTTCTTC. It yields the protein CAWSNFGGYNEQFF.

J is TRBJ1-1 and V is TRBV2, with D possibly TRBD1 on 6 matching bases. Germline CDR1 and CDR2: SNHLY and FYNNEI. The CDR3 length is 11 residues. Trimming removed 8 bases from V and 7 bases from J, with 11 bases in between. This CDR3 reads CASGGAHEAFF. The CDR3 nucleotides read TGTGCCAGCGGGGGGGCCCATGAAGCTTTCTTT.

The chain links TRBV2 to TRBJ1-6; TRBD1 is a possible D gene (5 bases). Trimming pared 8 bases from V and 8 bases from J, leaving 16 bases between. Germline V lookup: CDR1 SNHLY, CDR2 FYNNEI. This CDR3 contains 14 residues. The CDR3 loop reads CASFRGGRHSPLHF. Here the CDR3 DNA reads TGTGCCAGCTTTAGGGGTGGAAGGCATTCACCCCTCCACTTT.

The J gene is TRBJ2-1, the V gene TRBV9, with 12 bases lining up with TRBD1. Germline V gives CDR1 SGDLS, CDR2 YYNGEE. This CDR3 has 15 amino acids. Trimming took 4 bases from V and 10 from J; bases not matched to a gene: 9. The chain's CDR3 is CASSLAGQGASEQFF. The CDR3 DNA follows: TGTGCCAGCAGCCTCGCGGGACAGGGGGCATCGGAGCAGTTCTTC.

Here the CDR3 reads CASSQVGSRGTEAFF. In nucleotides, the CDR3 is TGCGCCAGCAGCCAAGTCGGGTCGAGGGGGACTGAAGCTTTCTTT. V and J are TRBV4-1 and TRBJ1-1; D may be TRBD1 (6 bases). Trimming left V 1 base short and J 5 bases short, with 14 bases between. The CDR3 runs to 15 residues. Germline assignment: CDR1 MGHRA and CDR2 YSYEKL.

The chain employs TRBV18 and TRBJ1-4, with 10 positions matching TRBD1. The V gene end was trimmed by 3 bases and the J gene end by 6 bases; junction bases not matched to a gene: 4. CDR1 is KGHSH and CDR2 is LQKENI in the germline V gene. This CDR3 has 15 residues. CDR3 sequence (DNA): TGTGCCAGCTCACCTTCCGGGACAGGGGATGAAAAACTGTTTTTT. Its translation is CASSPSGTGDEKLFF.

The gene calls are TRBV27 and TRBJ1-4; D gene ambiguous. Germline V gives CDR1 MNHEY, CDR2 SMNVEV (reference sequence). CDR3 length equals 16 residues. V gave up 2 bases and J gave up 1 base, with 11 bases separating them. CDR3 sequence (DNA): TGTGCCAGCAGTTTAAACTTCGGGGTAACTAATGAAAAACTGTTTTTT. It translates to CASSLNFGVTNEKLFF.

The chain couples TRBV10-3 to TRBJ1-2; D call uncertain. Germline CDR1 ENHRY, CDR2 SYGVKD. The CDR3 extends over 14 amino acids. Trimming left V 0 bases short and J 0 bases short, with 5 bases between. The CDR3 loop reads CAISESGANYGYTF. The CDR3 DNA is TGTGCCATCAGTGAGTCCGGAGCTAACTATGGCTACACCTTC.

V is TRBV12-5 and J is TRBJ1-2, with TRBD1 matching 8 bases. CDR1 is LGHNT and CDR2 is FRNRAP in the germline V gene. After removal of 1 base from V and 8 bases from J, the junction contained 3 bases not matched to a gene. The CDR3 is made up of 13 amino acids. CDR3 DNA sequence: TGTGCTAGTGGTTTGGGACAGGGGTACGGCTACACCTTC. Amino acids: CASGLGQGYGYTF.

This chain joins TRBV5-5 and TRBJ1-5; 8 bases are a match to TRBD1. CDR3 size: 16 residues. The J segment lost 4 bases and the V segment lost 0 bases, leaving 6 bases of the junction unmatched. Per germline, CDR1 SGHKS and CDR2 YYEKEE (reference sequence). The CDR3 region is CASSLADRGGNQPQHF. The CDR3 nucleotides are TGTGCCAGCAGCTTGGCTGACAGGGGTGGGAATCAGCCCCAGCATTTT. The whole variable domain, filled in from reference TRBV5-5 and TRBJ1-5, reads DAGVTQSPTHLIKTRGQQVTLRCSPISGHKSVSWYQQVLGQGPQFIFQYYEKEERGRGNFPDRFSARQFPNYSSELNVNALLLGDSALYLCASSLADRGGNQPQHFGDGTRLSIL.

The chain joins TRBV5-1 to TRBJ1-1; TRBD1 might be the D (5 bases). Deletions cut 3 bases from V and 1 base from J, with 10 bases between. The CDR3 has 14 residues. Germline V gene data show CDR1 as SGHRS and CDR2 as YFSETQ. The CDR3 DNA reads as TGCGCCAGCAGCTCCCAAACAGGGAACACTGAAGCTTTCTTT. This sequence encodes CASSSQTGNTEAFF.

CDR3 bases: TGCGCCAGCAGCCAAGATAGGGACACCGCTAATGAAAAACTGTTTTTT. Its protein is CASSQDRDTANEKLFF. The genes are TRBV4-3 and TRBJ1-4; TRBD1 is a possible D gene (6 bases). The germline V and J ends were trimmed by 0 bases and 3 bases, with 11 bases remaining between them. CDR1 and CDR2 from the germline V gene are LGHNA and YSLEER. The CDR3 is 16 residues long.

This clone is a singleton in its sample. J is TRBJ1-1 and V is TRBV27, with TRBD1 matching 7 bases. The V and J ends lost 7 bases and 1 base, in that order; junction bases with no gene match: 3. This CDR3 is 13 amino acids long. From germline, CDR1 is MNHEY and CDR2 SMNVEV (reference sequence). CDR3 DNA sequence: TGTGCCAGCACCCGGACAGGGAACACTGAAGCTTTCTTT. Translating it yields CASTRTGNTEAFF.

The chain is built from TRBV6-5 and TRBJ1-1; the match to TRBD1 covers 8 bases. Trimming removed 4 bases from V and 4 bases from J; junction bases left unmatched: 5. In germline, CDR1 is MNHEY, CDR2 SVGAGI. The CDR3 runs to 14 residues. This CDR3 reads CASSLAGGITEAFF. CDR3 nucleotide sequence: TGTGCCAGCAGTTTGGCAGGGGGCATCACTGAAGCTTTCTTT.

V is TRBV6-5 and J is TRBJ2-1; TRBD2 matches 8 bases. The CDR3 loop spans 13 amino acids. V was pared by 7 bases and J by 6 bases, with 5 bases of the junction left unmatched. In germline, CDR1 is MNHEY, CDR2 SVGAGI. The CDR3 DNA follows: TGTGCCAGCACCGGGGGGGTGACCAATGAGCAGTTCTTC. Residues: CASTGGVTNEQFF.

J is TRBJ1-6 and V is TRBV30; no clear D. V lost 3 bases to trimming and J lost 1 base, with 10 bases between them. The CDR3 is made up of 15 amino acids. The V gene's germline CDR1 is GTSNPN and CDR2 SVGIG (reference sequence). The chain's CDR3 is CAWSGYGSYNSPLHF. The DNA of the CDR3 is TGTGCCTGGAGCGGGTATGGGTCCTATAATTCACCCCTCCACTTT.

This clone was observed once. The chain employs TRBV19 and TRBJ2-5, with TRBD2 identical over 7 bases. The junction had 8 bases not matched to a gene; V was cut back by 5 bases and J by 2 bases. The CDR3 has 15 residues. The germline V gene encodes CDR1 LNHDA and CDR2 SQIVND (reference sequence). The CDR3 is CASSLRAGYQETQYF. CDR3 in DNA: TGTGCCAGTAGTCTTAGAGCGGGATATCAAGAGACCCAGTACTTC.

The CDR3 region has the DNA TGTGCCTGGAGTGTTGCGGGGATGACTCGGTCGAATCAGCCCCAGCATTTT. Its translation is CAWSVAGMTRSNQPQHF. The rearrangement links TRBV30 to TRBJ1-5, with D hard to call. Germline V gene lookup returns CDR1 GTSNPN and CDR2 SVGIG (reference sequence). Trimming left V 0 bases short and J 4 bases short, with 19 bases between. The CDR3 is 17 residues long. Variable domain in full (rest from reference TRBV30 and TRBJ1-5): SQTIHQWPATLVQPVGSPLSLECTVEGTSNPNLYWYRQAAGRGLQLLFYSVGIGQISSEVPQNLSASRPQDRQFILSSKKLLLSDSGFYLCAWSVAGMTRSNQPQHFGDGTRLSIL.

The chain recombines TRBV11-1 with TRBJ2-3, with D tentatively TRBD2 (6 bases). From germline, CDR1 is SGHAT and CDR2 FQDESV (reference sequence). Trimming left V 2 bases short and J 5 bases short, with 11 bases between. The CDR3 sequence is 14 residues long. CDR3 coding DNA: TGTGCCAGCAGCTTAAAGACTAGGTTAGATACGCAGTATTTT. Its protein is CASSLKTRLDTQYF.

The chain is built from TRBV7-2 and TRBJ2-1, with 8 bases lining up with TRBD2. This CDR3 spans 11 amino acids. Germline CDR1 SGHTA, CDR2 FQGNSA. CDR3 DNA: TGTGTCGGGGGGGTCGTAGGTGAGCAGTTCTTC. Residues: CVGGVVGEQFF. The full variable domain, its missing parts supplied by reference TRBV7-2 and TRBJ2-1, is GAGVSQSPSNKVTEKGKDVELRCDPISGHTALYWYRQSLGQGLEFLIYFQGNSAPDKSGLPSDRFSAERTGGSVSTLTIQRTQQEDSAVYLCVGGVVGEQFFGPGTRLTVL.